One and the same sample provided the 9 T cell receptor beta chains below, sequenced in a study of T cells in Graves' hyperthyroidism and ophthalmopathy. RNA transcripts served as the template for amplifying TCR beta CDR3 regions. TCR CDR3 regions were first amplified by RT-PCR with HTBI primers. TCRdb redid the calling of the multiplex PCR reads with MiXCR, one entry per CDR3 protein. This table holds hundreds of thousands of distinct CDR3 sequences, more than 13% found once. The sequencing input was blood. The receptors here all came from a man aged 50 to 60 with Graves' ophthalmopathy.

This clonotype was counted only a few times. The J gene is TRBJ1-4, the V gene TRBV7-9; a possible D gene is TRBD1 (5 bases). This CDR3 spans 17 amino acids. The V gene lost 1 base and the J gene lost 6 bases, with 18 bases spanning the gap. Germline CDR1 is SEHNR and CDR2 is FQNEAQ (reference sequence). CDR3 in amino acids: CASSLDGQGSRHEKLFF. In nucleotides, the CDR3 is TGTGCCAGCAGCTTAGATGGGCAGGGAAGTCGACATGAAAAACTGTTTTTT.

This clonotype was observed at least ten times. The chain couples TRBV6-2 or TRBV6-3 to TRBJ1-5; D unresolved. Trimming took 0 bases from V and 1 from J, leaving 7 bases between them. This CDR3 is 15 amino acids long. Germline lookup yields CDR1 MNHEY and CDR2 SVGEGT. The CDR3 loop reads CASSYSGVSNQPQHF. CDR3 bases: TGTGCCAGCAGTTACTCGGGTGTGAGCAATCAGCCCCAGCATTTT.

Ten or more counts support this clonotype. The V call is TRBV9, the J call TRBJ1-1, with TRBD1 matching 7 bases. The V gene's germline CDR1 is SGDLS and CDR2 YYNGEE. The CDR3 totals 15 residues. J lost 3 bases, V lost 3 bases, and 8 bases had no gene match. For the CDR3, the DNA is TGTGCCAGCAGCGCCAGGGGGAATGGGGACACTGAAGCTTTCTTT. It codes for CASSARGNGDTEAFF.

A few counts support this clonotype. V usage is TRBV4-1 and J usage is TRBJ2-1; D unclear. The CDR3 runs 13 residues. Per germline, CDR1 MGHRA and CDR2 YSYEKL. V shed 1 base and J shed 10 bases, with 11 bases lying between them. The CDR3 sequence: CASSQVGSIEQFF. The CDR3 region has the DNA TGCGCCAGCAGCCAAGTGGGGTCGATCGAGCAGTTCTTC.

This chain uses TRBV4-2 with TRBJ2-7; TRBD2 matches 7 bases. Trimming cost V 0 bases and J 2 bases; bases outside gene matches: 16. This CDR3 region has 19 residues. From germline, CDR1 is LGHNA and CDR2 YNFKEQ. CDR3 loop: CASSQETPPRRELPYEQYF. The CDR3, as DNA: TGTGCCAGCAGCCAAGAAACCCCCCCACGGCGGGAGCTACCCTACGAGCAGTACTTC.

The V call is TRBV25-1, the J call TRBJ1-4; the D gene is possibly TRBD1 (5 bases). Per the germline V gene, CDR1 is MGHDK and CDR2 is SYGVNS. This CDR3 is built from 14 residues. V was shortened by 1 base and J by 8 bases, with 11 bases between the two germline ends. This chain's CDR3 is CASSEFEGREKLFF. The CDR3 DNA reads TGTGCCAGCAGTGAATTCGAGGGGAGGGAAAAACTGTTTTTT.

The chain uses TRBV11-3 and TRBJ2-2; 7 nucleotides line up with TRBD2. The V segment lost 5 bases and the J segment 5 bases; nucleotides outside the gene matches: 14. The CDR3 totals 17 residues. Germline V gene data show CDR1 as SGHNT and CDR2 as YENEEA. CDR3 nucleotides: TGTGCCAGCAGCCTAGGGGCGGGAGTTGGAGATACCGGGGAGCTGTTTTTT. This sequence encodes CASSLGAGVGDTGELFF.

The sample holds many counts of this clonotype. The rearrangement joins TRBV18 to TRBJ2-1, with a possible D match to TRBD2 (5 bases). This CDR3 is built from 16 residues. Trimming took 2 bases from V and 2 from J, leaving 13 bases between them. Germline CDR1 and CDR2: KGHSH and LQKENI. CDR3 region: CASSPIREPAYNEQFF. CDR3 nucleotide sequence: TGTGCCAGCTCACCAATACGGGAACCTGCCTACAATGAGCAGTTCTTC.

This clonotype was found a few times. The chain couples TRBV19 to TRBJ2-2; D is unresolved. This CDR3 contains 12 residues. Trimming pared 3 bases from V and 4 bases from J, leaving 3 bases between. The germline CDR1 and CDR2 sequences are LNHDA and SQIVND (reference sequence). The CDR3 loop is CASSIITGELFF. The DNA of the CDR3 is TGTGCCAGTAGTATTATCACCGGGGAGCTGTTTTTT. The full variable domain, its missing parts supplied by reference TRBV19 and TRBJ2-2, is DGGITQSPKYLFRKEGQNVTLSCEQNLNHDAMYWYRQDPGQGLRLIYYSQIVNDFQKGDIAEGYSVSREKKESFPLTVTSAQKNPTAFYLCASSIITGELFFGEGSRLTVL.